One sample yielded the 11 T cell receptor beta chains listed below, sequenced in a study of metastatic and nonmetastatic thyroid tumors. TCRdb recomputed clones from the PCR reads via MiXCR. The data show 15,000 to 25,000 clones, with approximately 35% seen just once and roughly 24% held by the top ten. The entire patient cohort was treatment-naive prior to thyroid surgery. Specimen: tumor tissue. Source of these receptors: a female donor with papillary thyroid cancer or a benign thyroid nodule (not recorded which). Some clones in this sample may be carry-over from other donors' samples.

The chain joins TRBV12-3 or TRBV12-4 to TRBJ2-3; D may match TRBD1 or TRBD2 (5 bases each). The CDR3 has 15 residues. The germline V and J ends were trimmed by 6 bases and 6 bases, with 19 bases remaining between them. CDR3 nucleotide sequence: TGTGCCAGCAGATTCTGGGGACCGCAGTCGGATACGCAGTATTTT. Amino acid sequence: CASRFWGPQSDTQYF.

The chain's CDR3 is CAWSTRISGYTF. The CDR3 DNA reads TGTGCCTGGAGTACCAGGATCTCTGGCTACACCTTC. The genes are TRBV30 and TRBJ1-2, with D unresolved. V lost 2 bases and J lost 7, with 11 bases in between. This CDR3 spans 12 amino acids. From germline, CDR1 is GTSNPN and CDR2 SVGIG (reference sequence).

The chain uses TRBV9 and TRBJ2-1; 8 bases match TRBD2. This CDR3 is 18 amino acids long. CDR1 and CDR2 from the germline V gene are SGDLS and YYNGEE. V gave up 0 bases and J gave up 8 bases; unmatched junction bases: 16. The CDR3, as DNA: TGTGCCAGCAGCGTAGAGTGGGGCAGCGGGAGAGGGAACGATGAGCAGTTCTTC. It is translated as CASSVEWGSGRGNDEQFF.

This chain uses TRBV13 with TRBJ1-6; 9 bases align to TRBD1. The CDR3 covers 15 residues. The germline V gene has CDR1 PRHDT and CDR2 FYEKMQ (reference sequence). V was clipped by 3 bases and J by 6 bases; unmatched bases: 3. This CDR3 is CASSFGDRANSPLHF. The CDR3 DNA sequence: TGTGCCAGCAGCTTCGGGGACAGGGCTAATTCACCCCTCCACTTT.

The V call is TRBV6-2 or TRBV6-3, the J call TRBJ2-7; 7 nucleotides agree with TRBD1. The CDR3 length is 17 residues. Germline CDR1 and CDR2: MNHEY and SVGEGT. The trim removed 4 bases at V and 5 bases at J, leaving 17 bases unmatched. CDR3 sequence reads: CASSSESLSGTGDEQYF. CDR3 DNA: TGTGCCAGCAGTTCAGAGAGCCTTAGTGGTACAGGGGACGAGCAGTACTTC.

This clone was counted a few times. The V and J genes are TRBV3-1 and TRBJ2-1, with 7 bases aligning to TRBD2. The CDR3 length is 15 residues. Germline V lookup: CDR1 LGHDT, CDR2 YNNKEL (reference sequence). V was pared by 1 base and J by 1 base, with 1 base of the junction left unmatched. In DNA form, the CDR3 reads TGTGCCAGCAGCCAAGCCGGGAGGTCCTACAATGAGCAGTTCTTC. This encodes CASSQAGRSYNEQFF.

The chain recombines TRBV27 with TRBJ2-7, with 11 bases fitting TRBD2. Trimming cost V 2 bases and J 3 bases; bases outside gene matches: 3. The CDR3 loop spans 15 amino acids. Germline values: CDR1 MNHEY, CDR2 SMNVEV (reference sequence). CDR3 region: CASSLASGGNYEQYF. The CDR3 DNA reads TGTGCCAGCAGTTTAGCTAGCGGGGGGAACTACGAGCAGTACTTC.

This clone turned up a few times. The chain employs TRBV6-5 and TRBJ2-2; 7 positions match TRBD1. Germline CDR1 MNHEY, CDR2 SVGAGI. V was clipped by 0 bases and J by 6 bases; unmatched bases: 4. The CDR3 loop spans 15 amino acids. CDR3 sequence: CASSYSRRGPGELFF. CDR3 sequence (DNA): TGTGCCAGCAGTTACTCGAGAAGGGGGCCCGGGGAGCTGTTTTTT.

CDR3 DNA: TGTGCCAATAGCTTCGGTAGCGGGAGGGAGACCCACAATGAGCAGTTCTTC. Its protein is CANSFGSGRETHNEQFF. The chain joins TRBV6-5 to TRBJ2-1; TRBD2 matches at 11 bases. This CDR3 region has 17 residues. Germline CDR1 and CDR2: MNHEY and SVGAGI. V lost 10 bases, J lost 5 bases, and 16 bases stayed unmatched.

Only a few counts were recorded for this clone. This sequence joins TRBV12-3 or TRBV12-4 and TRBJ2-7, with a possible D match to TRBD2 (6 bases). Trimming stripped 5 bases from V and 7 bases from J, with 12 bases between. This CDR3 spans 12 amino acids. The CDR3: CASSPTRGEQYF. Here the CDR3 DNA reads TGTGCCAGCAGTCCTACACGGGGGGAGCAGTACTTC.

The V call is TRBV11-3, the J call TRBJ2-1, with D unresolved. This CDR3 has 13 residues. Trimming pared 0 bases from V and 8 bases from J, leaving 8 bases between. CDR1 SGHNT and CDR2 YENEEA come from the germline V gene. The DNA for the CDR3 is TGTGCCAGCAGCTTAGAGGTGGCGGATGAGCAGTTCTTC. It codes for CASSLEVADEQFF.